The entry that follows covers one T cell receptor beta chain sequence. This entry belongs to a study of blood T cell repertoires in COVID-19. At the level of the study: PBMCs, B-cell-depleted T cells, or T cells were the source of the cDNA or gDNA that made up the material.

CDR3 length: 15 residues. With 3 bases clipped from V and 7 bases from J, the junction kept 9 bases outside the gene matches. Germline values: CDR1 SGHRS, CDR2 YFSETQ. Original processing notes: Cell counts per sample came from amplifying reference gene primers. Measured with immunoSEQ multiplex PCR; TCRdb has only the in-frame clones, and not every one. That table supplies the V and J calls and clone size; D and trimming were determined from the DNA. The profile covers about 120,000 clones, with over 75% appearing a single time and 25% to 35% taken by the ten largest. This receptor was obtained from an older man with active or convalescent COVID-19. Sequenced material: peripheral blood. This rearrangement joins TRBV5-1 to TRBJ2-4; the match to TRBD2 covers 8 bases. The CDR3: CASSSGAGATNIQYF. CDR3 sequence (DNA): TGCGCCAGCAGCTCGGGAGCGGGAGCGACGAACATTCAGTACTTC.